These 19 T cell receptor beta chains were sequenced from one sample in a study of T cells after yellow fever vaccination. TCRdb re-derived calls from the 5' RACE reads in MiXCR, one entry per CDR3 protein. The sample has about 220,000 distinct CDR3 sequences; approximately 3% are singletons. The sample was CD4+ T cells sorted from PBMCs, taken 10 days after the yellow fever booster vaccination. Source of these receptors: a young man who received the YFV17D yellow fever vaccine.

This clonotype was detected ten times or more. This chain joins TRBV7-9 and TRBJ1-2; 12 bases are a match to TRBD1. The CDR3 is made up of 17 amino acids. CDR1 is SEHNR and CDR2 is FQNEAQ in the germline V gene (reference sequence). V gave up 5 bases and J gave up 4 bases; unmatched junction bases: 11. CDR3: CASSPGQGALSGYGYTF. CDR3 DNA sequence: TGTGCCAGCAGCCCGGGACAGGGGGCTTTATCAGGCTATGGCTACACCTTC.

This clonotype was seen ten or more times. V usage is TRBV6-6 and J usage is TRBJ2-3; the match to TRBD1 covers 9 bases. Losses at the gene ends were 5 bases for V and 14 bases for J; bases not matched to a gene: 17. This CDR3 spans 15 amino acids. The germline CDR1 and CDR2 sequences are MNHNY and SVGAGI (reference sequence). In nucleotides, the CDR3 is TGTGCCAGCAGTAACTGGGGACAGGGACCCCCGCTCCTGTATTTT. It encodes CASSNWGQGPPLLYF.

In this sample, this clonotype turned up a few times. V usage is TRBV29-1 and J usage is TRBJ2-7; D ambiguous. The CDR3 covers 12 residues. Germline CDR1 is SQVTM and CDR2 is ANQGSEA. V lost 5 bases to trimming and J lost 2 bases, with 10 bases between them. CDR3 nucleotide sequence: TGCAGCGTTCGCACAGCTACCTACGAGCAGTACTTC. Residues: CSVRTATYEQYF.

The chain uses TRBV19 and TRBJ1-1; 7 bases map to TRBD1. Trimming removed 6 bases from V and 5 bases from J; junction bases left unmatched: 12. The germline gives CDR1 LNHDA, CDR2 SQIVND (reference sequence). CDR3 size: 15 residues. CDR3 amino acids: CASRRTGEAYTEAFF. The CDR3 DNA reads TGTGCCAGTAGGAGAACAGGGGAGGCCTATACTGAAGCTTTCTTT.

Ten or more counts support this clonotype. The CDR3 protein is CASSFGAGQPQHF. The CDR3, as DNA: TGTGCCAGCAGTTTTGGGGCGGGTCAGCCCCAGCATTTT. The J gene is TRBJ1-5, the V gene TRBV12-3 or TRBV12-4, with TRBD1 as a possible D gene (5 bases). CDR3 length: 13 residues. Deletions cut 3 bases from V and 6 bases from J, with 9 bases between.

V usage is TRBV7-6 and J usage is TRBJ2-3; D is uncertain. The CDR3 runs 13 residues. Germline CDR1 reads SGHVS; CDR2 reads FNYEAQ. Trimming took 5 bases from V and 10 from J, leaving 16 bases between them. The CDR3 DNA reads TGTGCCAGCAGCGATACCCTCAGTAGGGCGCAGTATTTT. This gives the protein CASSDTLSRAQYF.

This clonotype was seen a handful of times. The V call is TRBV6-5, the J call TRBJ2-3; 10 positions agree with TRBD2. The CDR3 sequence is 15 residues long. Germline V CDR1 and CDR2: MNHEY, SVGAGI. V lost 7 bases, J lost 4 bases, and 8 bases stayed unmatched. The DNA for the CDR3 is TGTGCCAGCAAAACTAGCGGGGTAGGCCCAGATACGCAGTATTTT. The encoded protein is CASKTSGVGPDTQYF.

This clonotype was recorded a few times. The CDR3 DNA follows: TGTGCCAGCTCCCCGGGGCTACCCTGGAAGGAGACCCAGTACTTC. This encodes CASSPGLPWKETQYF. The chain is built from TRBV6-2 or TRBV6-3 and TRBJ2-5; D may be TRBD1 or TRBD2 (5 bases each). CDR1 and CDR2 from the germline V gene are MNHEY and SVGEGT. V gave up 8 bases and J gave up 5 bases, with 21 bases separating them. The CDR3 runs to 15 residues.

This clonotype was recorded at least ten times. The rearrangement joins TRBV10-3 to TRBJ1-3, with unresolved D. There are 13 residues in the CDR3. The ends were cut back, 10 bases at V and 4 bases at J, with 14 bases in the middle. CDR1 is ENHRY and CDR2 is SYGVKD in the germline V gene. Here the CDR3 DNA reads TGTGCCAGTATTCCAGCGTCCGGAAACACCATATATTTT. Translation: CASIPASGNTIYF.

This clonotype has more than one count but fewer than ten. The chain links TRBV7-3 to TRBJ2-3, with TRBD2 identical over 8 bases. The CDR3 contains 16 residues. Germline lookup yields CDR1 SGHTA and CDR2 FQGTGA. The ends lost 5 bases at V and 1 base at J; junction bases unmatched: 8. CDR3 sequence reads: CASSRTIGGGTDTQYF. The CDR3 DNA follows: TGTGCCAGCAGCCGTACTATCGGGGGGGGCACAGATACGCAGTATTTT.

This clonotype was counted only a few times. The J gene is TRBJ2-1, the V gene TRBV7-9, with TRBD1 identical over 8 bases. This CDR3 region has 16 residues. Germline V gene lookup returns CDR1 SEHNR and CDR2 FQNEAQ (reference sequence). V was pared by 0 bases and J by 8 bases, with 9 bases of the junction left unmatched. CDR3 sequence: CASSLAQGTGLHEQFF. CDR3 coding DNA: TGTGCCAGCAGCTTAGCGCAAGGGACAGGACTACATGAGCAGTTCTTC.

This clonotype was picked up many times. The rearrangement uses TRBV20-1 and TRBJ2-7, with D possibly being TRBD1 (6 bases). Germline loops: CDR1 DFQATT, CDR2 SNEGSKA (reference sequence). V lost 4 bases to trimming and J lost 4 bases, with 20 bases between them. The CDR3 consists of 15 residues. The CDR3 reads CSATAGTSNHYEQYV. Written as DNA, the CDR3 is TGCAGTGCTACCGCCGGGACATCGAACCATTACGAGCAGTACGTC.

This clonotype came up a few times. The V and J genes are TRBV29-1 and TRBJ2-7, with 10 bases that match TRBD1. CDR1 and CDR2 from the germline V gene are SQVTM and ANQGSEA. The CDR3 has 16 amino acids. V lost 5 bases to trimming and J lost 2 bases; unmatched junction nucleotides: 12. CDR3 DNA: TGCAGCGTTACCGGGACAGGGGACCCTGGCGCCTACGAGCAGTACTTC. Amino acids: CSVTGTGDPGAYEQYF.

The CDR3 coding sequence is TGCGCCAGCAGTGACCCTTCAGGCGAAGGAGAGACCCAGTACTTC. Encoded protein: CASSDPSGEGETQYF. This rearrangement joins TRBV10-1 to TRBJ2-5, with D hard to call. V lost 3 bases and J lost 4, with 15 bases in between. The germline gives CDR1 WNHNN, CDR2 SYGVQD (reference sequence). This CDR3 spans 15 amino acids.

The chain couples TRBV4-1 to TRBJ1-2; 9 nucleotides match TRBD1. CDR3 length: 15 residues. After removal of 5 bases from V and 4 bases from J, the junction contained 8 bases not matched to a gene. Germline V gene lookup returns CDR1 MGHRA and CDR2 YSYEKL. The CDR3 nucleotides read TGCGCCAGCAGCTCCTCCGGGACAGGGCCCTATGGCTACACCTTC. Its translation: CASSSSGTGPYGYTF.

This clonotype was counted between two and nine times. The chain employs TRBV4-3 and TRBJ2-7; no firm D call. Looked up from germline, CDR1 is LGHNA and CDR2 is YSLEER. The CDR3 totals 14 residues. The germline V and J ends were trimmed by 0 bases and 3 bases, with 9 bases remaining between them. The CDR3 protein is CASSQDLDGYEQYV. As DNA, the CDR3 is TGCGCCAGCAGCCAAGATCTGGACGGCTACGAGCAGTACGTC.

This clonotype has ten or more counts. This chain joins TRBV24-1 and TRBJ2-3, with TRBD2 as a possible D gene (5 bases). Per the germline V gene, CDR1 is KGHDR and CDR2 is SFDVKD. The CDR3 extends over 17 amino acids. Trimming removed 4 bases at V and 0 bases at J, with 16 bases between. This CDR3 is CATSEPSGQRSTDTQYF. CDR3 bases: TGTGCCACCAGTGAGCCCTCCGGCCAGCGGAGCACAGATACGCAGTATTTT.

This clonotype has only a few counts. The chain has TRBV7-9 and TRBJ1-3; the match to TRBD1 covers 9 bases. The CDR3 is 15 amino acids. Germline V gene sequence: CDR1 SEHNR, CDR2 FQNEAQ (reference sequence). The V and J ends lost 0 bases and 10 bases, in that order; junction bases with no gene match: 7. In DNA form, the CDR3 reads TGTGCCAGCAGCTTAGCAAGCGGGACAGGGCGAACCATATATTTT. It is translated as CASSLASGTGRTIYF. Variable domain in full (rest from reference TRBV7-9 and TRBJ1-3): DTGVSQNPRHKITKRGQNVTFRCDPISEHNRLYWYRQTLGQGPEFLTYFQNEAQLEKSRLLSDRFSAERPKGSFSTLEIQRTEQGDSAMYLCASSLASGTGRTIYFGEGSWLTVV.

The CDR3: CSASSPSSYNEQFF. DNA for the CDR3: TGCAGTGCTTCTAGTCCCAGCTCCTACAATGAGCAGTTCTTC. The chain uses TRBV20-1 and TRBJ2-1; D ambiguous. V was trimmed by 5 bases and J by 0 bases, leaving 11 bases between them. Germline values: CDR1 DFQATT, CDR2 SNEGSKA (reference sequence). The CDR3 is 14 amino acids.